This is a list of T cell receptor beta chains from one sample in a study of T cell responses to AZD1222 COVID-19 vaccine. Sequenced by immunoSEQ multiplex PCR; TCRdb stores in-frame clones only, minus some. Of about 180,000 clones detected, 94% appear once; the ten largest clones hold roughly 1.7%. The sequencing here drew on peripheral blood, taken 28 days after the second AZD1222 dose. The receptors stem from an adult who received the AZD1222 COVID-19 vaccine. Each CDR3 is given with its conserved first and last residue. Expanded clones get a size class; other rows say once, few or many, or leave the size out.

CASSPQVGEAFF NA TRBV18
CASSPQGLANNEQFF NA TRBV7-3
CATSRDWGGLQTQYF NA TRBV15
CASSPQPGQGAPTNEKLFF NA TRBV27
CASSHDRRAYSNQPQHF NA TRBV4-1
CATSPDRGRNTIYF NA TRBV15
CAISESGGTGLNTEAFF NA TRBV10-3
CASSMYGGGYTF NA TRBV19
CASSQGGLNGLVAYF NA TRBV3-1/TRBV3-2
CASSLPPYYGYTF NA TRBV13
CASSYRDKAFF NA TRBV28
CASTGGANTGELFF NA TRBV6-5
CASSSPGLAGIDEQYF NA TRBV5-5
CASSLEGTYGYTF once TRBV7-2
CASSPLTGGFTNEKLFF NA TRBV7-9
CASSADRGWGGYTF NA TRBV9
CASSLGQTGANVLTF NA TRBV5-4
CASSVRTGLSSGNTIYF few TRBV2
CASSLVQGSHEQYF NA TRBV27
CASGHPNYGYTF NA TRBV9
CASSKQGTRYDNEQFF NA TRBV18
CASSQGQTYNEQFF NA TRBV6-5
CATSDLLSETQYF NA TRBV24-1
CASSSGGYHQPQHF NA TRBV19
CASSYPSGQAIYGYTF NA TRBV6-6
CAWSGIDQQDNEQFF NA TRBV30
CASSLDLRQPQHF NA TRBV27
CASRENRGGNTEAFF NA TRBV7-3
CASSFSGSRFNEQFF once TRBV6-5
CSVGVGQAEAFF NA TRBV29-1
CASSLTLGDSNQPQHF NA TRBV7-9
CASGEASDRGNEQFF NA TRBV5-1
CASSSGGNYGYTF NA TRBV27
CASSSIGTSGQETQYF once TRBV5-4
CASSQDPPLAGGTDTQYF NA TRBV4-2
CASSQDIRGYTF NA TRBV14
CASSFRDRGIDGYTF once TRBV7-9
CASSSRDSGPNTEAFF NA TRBV11-2
CASSRGSRNQPQHF NA TRBV27
CASRFDPRRANEQFF NA TRBV6-5
CASSFRGSGETQYF NA TRBV27
CASGQGSDTEAFF NA TRBV6-5
CASSLGGARGLYEQYF NA TRBV5-1
CASSRSSGSPSYEQYF NA TRBV27
CASRHGTVDSPLHF NA TRBV5-1
CASSQVSQGGKLFF once TRBV3-1/TRBV3-2
CASRRQGIDTGELFF NA TRBV2
CASSETWVIFNQPQHF NA TRBV6-1